Given below is one T cell receptor (beta chain) in context. Assay used: immunoSEQ multiplex PCR; TCRdb lists only in-frame clones, some missing. Of 130,000 to 150,000 clones detected, around 82% appear once; the ten largest clones hold around 13%. The sample is drawn from a study of blood T cell repertoires in COVID-19. This sequence originates from a man between 60 and 75 years old with active or convalescent COVID-19. Sequencing was performed on peripheral blood.

The CDR3 spells CASTVPGGNEQYF. In DNA, the CDR3 is TGTGCCAGCACGGTGCCAGGGGGGAACGAGCAGTACTTC. The chain is built from TRBV6-5 and TRBJ2-7; the D gene is possibly TRBD1 (7 bases). Germline-derived CDR1 and CDR2 are MNHEY and SVGAGI. The CDR3 length is 13 residues. V lost 7 bases and J lost 5, with 15 bases in between.